The rows below give T cell receptor beta chains drawn from one sample of a study of shared clonotypes between healthy human individuals. Generated by immunoSEQ multiplex PCR, the TCRdb table keeps only in-frame clones and is missing some. The sample yields about 750,000 clones, roughly 92% seen once. Sequenced: naive CD8+ T cells sorted from blood. The source is a young man in good health. Both conserved end residues are part of each CDR3. A D gene is named only where the DNA matches it firmly. Some rows have no size entry. The others give once, few or many, or a class for an expanded clone.

TRBJ2-7 - 14 TRBV9 TRBD2 CASSTGTSRHEQYF TGTGCCAGCAGCACGGGGACTAGCCGGCACGAGCAGTACTTC
TRBJ2-1 - 17 TRBV7-2 - CASSLAGHHTSYNEQFF TGTGCCAGCAGCTTAGCAGGTCACCACACTTCCTACAATGAGCAGTTCTTC
TRBJ2-3 - 14 TRBV6-6 TRBD1 CASSRQGWTDTQYF TGTGCCAGCAGCCGACAGGGGTGGACAGATACGCAGTATTTT
TRBJ2-7 - 14 TRBV27 TRBD2 CASSPLAGSYEQYF TGTGCCAGCAGTCCCCTAGCGGGCTCCTACGAGCAGTACTTC
TRBJ1-1 few 12 TRBV10-2 - CASSFGGEEAFF TGCGCCAGCAGTTTCGGGGGCGAAGAAGCTTTCTTT
TRBJ2-2 - 16 TRBV5-6 - CASNSLDVGRTGELFF TGTGCCAGCAACTCCCTAGACGTAGGGCGGACCGGGGAGCTGTTTTTT
TRBJ1-5 - 18 TRBV27 TRBD1 CASSQGGGGVGSNQPQHF TGTGCCAGCAGTCAAGGGGGCGGGGGGGTCGGTAGCAATCAGCCCCAGCATTTT
TRBJ1-5 - 15 TRBV15 - CATSRVLDSNQPQHF TGTGCCACCAGCAGAGTCCTAGATAGCAATCAGCCCCAGCATTTT
TRBJ1-2 - 14 TRBV21-1 - CASSKSPLVYGYTF TGTGCCAGCAGCAAGTCGCCTTTGGTCTATGGCTACACCTTC
TRBJ2-7 - 15 TRBV6-1 TRBD1 CASSTTGLSSNEQYF TGTGCCAGCAGTACGACAGGGTTATCTTCCAACGAGCAGTACTTC
TRBJ2-3 once 14 TRBV4-1 - CASSQVSSTDTQYF TGCGCCAGCAGCCAGGTGAGCAGCACAGATACGCAGTATTTT
TRBJ1-4 - 12 TRBV6-6 - CASSLPGEKLFF TGTGCCAGCAGCCTCCCCGGTGAAAAACTGTTTTTT
TRBJ1-4 - 15 TRBV27 TRBD1 CASMLVQGAREKLFF TGTGCCAGCATGCTTGTTCAGGGGGCTAGAGAAAAACTGTTTTTT
TRBJ1-1 - 16 TRBV11-2 - CASSSGSARMNTEAFF TGTGCCAGCAGCTCGGGGTCGGCTCGTATGAACACTGAAGCTTTCTTT
TRBJ2-1 - 12 TRBV7-9 - CASSRGYNEQFF TGTGCCAGCAGCCGAGGATACAATGAGCAGTTCTTC
TRBJ2-1 - 14 TRBV9 TRBD2 CASSPRTSGNEQFF TGTGCCAGCAGCCCAAGGACTAGCGGGAATGAGCAGTTCTTC
TRBJ2-1 - 15 TRBV9 TRBD2 CASSVGGGPYNEQFF TGTGCCAGCAGCGTAGGGGGGGGACCCTACAATGAGCAGTTCTTC
TRBJ2-2 once 15 TRBV29-1 TRBD1 CSVEFEGARVGELFF TGCAGCGTTGAATTCGAGGGGGCGCGTGTCGGGGAGCTGTTTTTT
TRBJ2-3 once 15 TRBV7-9 - CASSPTGTLTDTQYF TGTGCCAGCAGCCCGACCGGGACACTCACAGATACGCAGTATTTT
TRBJ1-4 - 14 TRBV7-9 - CASSLGHLNEKLFF TGTGCCAGCAGCTTGGGACATCTTAATGAAAAACTGTTTTTT
TRBJ2-7 - 15 TRBV5-1 TRBD1 CASSLPGQGDYEQYF TGCGCCAGCAGCTTACCGGGACAGGGTGATTACGAGCAGTACTTC
TRBJ2-3 - 15 TRBV11-2 - CASSFRGRAADTQYF TGTGCCAGCAGCTTTAGGGGGAGGGCCGCAGATACGCAGTATTTT
TRBJ2-7 - 12 TRBV7-9 - CASSLGRYEQYF TGTGCCAGCAGCCTCGGACGTTACGAGCAGTACTTC
TRBJ2-1 - 16 TRBV27 TRBD2 CASRPLAGGPRHEQFF TGTGCCAGCCGCCCACTAGCGGGAGGGCCTAGACATGAGCAGTTCTTC
TRBJ2-1 - 16 TRBV14 - CASSLRQTRPYNEQFF TGTGCCAGCAGCCTCCGACAGACCCGACCGTACAATGAGCAGTTCTTC
TRBJ2-1 - 12 TRBV9 - CASSGIGGEQFF TGTGCCAGCAGCGGTATTGGTGGTGAGCAGTTCTTC
TRBJ1-1 - 15 TRBV11-2 - CASSLPPNGADEAFF TGTGCCAGCAGCTTACCCCCTAACGGAGCTGATGAAGCTTTCTTT
TRBJ1-1 - 15 TRBV6-5 - CASSYSHRINTEAFF TGTGCCAGCAGTTACTCGCACAGAATAAACACTGAAGCTTTCTTT
TRBJ1-1 - 13 TRBV28 TRBD1 CASSLYRTGEAFF TGTGCCAGCAGTTTATATCGGACAGGTGAAGCTTTCTTT
TRBJ2-7 - 14 TRBV6-6 TRBD1 CASSYGTGDGEQYF TGTGCCAGCAGTTACGGGACAGGGGACGGGGAGCAGTACTTC
TRBJ2-7 - 15 TRBV28 - CASSPGGPLLYEQYF TGTGCCAGCAGCCCCGGGGGACCTCTACTATACGAGCAGTACTTC
TRBJ1-1 - 13 TRBV7-9 - CASTSQGNTEAFF TGTGCCAGCACTTCACAGGGTAACACTGAAGCTTTCTTT
TRBJ2-7 once 17 TRBV9 - CASSVGGAEGSSYEQYF TGTGCCAGCAGCGTTGGGGGTGCGGAGGGTAGCTCCTACGAGCAGTACTTC